The rows below give T cell receptor beta chains drawn from one sample of a study of early T cells in non-severe SARS-CoV-2 infection. Using its own MiXCR run on the 5' RACE reads, TCRdb lists one record per CDR3 protein. The data show tens of thousands of distinct CDR3 sequences, roughly 12% seen once. Sequences were derived from whole blood, sampled at baseline. These receptors originate from an adult who was a healthcare worker with PCR-confirmed SARS-CoV-2 infection or an uninfected control (not recorded which). The donor label of this sample is uncertain. CDR3s include the opening cysteine and the closing phenylalanine or tryptophan. Clone size is given for some rows only: seen once, a few or many times, or a class if the clone is expanded.

>15|TRBV6-2/TRBV6-3|many|TRBJ2-7
CASKFRDTSSYEQYF
>15|TRBV5-1|-|TRBJ2-5
CASSLAGLAEETQYF
>13|TRBV18|many|TRBJ1-5
CASSERQGEPQHF
>13|TRBV18|few|TRBJ2-3
CASSPDWSDTQYF
>14|TRBV5-1|few|TRBJ1-1
CASSLDPGSTEAFF
>14|TRBV5-4|-|TRBJ2-1
CASRQDILYNEQFF
>14|TRBV2|-|TRBJ2-3
CASRFRGTTDTQYF
>12|TRBV9|few|TRBJ2-2
CASSVWAGELFF
>14|TRBV10-3|-|TRBJ1-5
CAISPGRSNQPQHF
>13|TRBV28|few|TRBJ1-5
CASIRGRYQPQHF
>17|TRBV12-3/TRBV12-4|-|TRBJ2-5
CASSIPGQVLHQETQYF
>14|TRBV12-5|-|TRBJ2-4
CASGLRGGADIQYF
>13|TRBV7-3|-|TRBJ1-1
CASSYRKNTEAFF
>14|TRBV9|-|TRBJ2-5
CASSATGRTETQYF
>17|TRBV7-9|-|TRBJ1-5
CASSWGLREELNQPQHF
>14|TRBV5-1|few|TRBJ2-3
CASSFGRSTDTQYF
>14|TRBV21-1|many|TRBJ1-3
CASSKPGVGNTIYF
>19|TRBV12-3/TRBV12-4|many|TRBJ2-5
CASSPLGLATPHSQETQYF
>16|TRBV19|-|TRBJ2-2
CASRAFRDGNTGELFF
>14|TRBV2|few|TRBJ2-7
CASGEGPLWYEQYF
>14|TRBV18|-|TRBJ1-4
CASSPRQGSEKLFF
>13|TRBV5-5|-|TRBJ2-7
CASSRQGTYEQYF
>17|TRBV25-1|-|TRBJ2-3
CASKCLHGQGGSDTQYF
>14|TRBV7-3|-|TRBJ2-5
CASSPTGTRETQYF
>16|TRBV6-6|-|TRBJ2-2
CASSYTHRGNTGELFF
>15|TRBV27|many|TRBJ1-6
CASAAADGYNSPLHF
>11|TRBV10-3|few|TRBJ2-5
CAMGQEETQYF
>12|TRBV5-5|few|TRBJ2-3
CASSYPSDTQYF
>14|TRBV4-1|many|TRBJ1-1
CASSLRGLSTEAFF
>14|TRBV4-2|-|TRBJ1-1
CASSMLGANTEAFF
>19|TRBV12-3/TRBV12-4|medium-sized|TRBJ2-6
CASSSNTGTGISGANVLTF
>18|TRBV15|few|TRBJ2-1
CATSMGLAGGKVDNEQFF